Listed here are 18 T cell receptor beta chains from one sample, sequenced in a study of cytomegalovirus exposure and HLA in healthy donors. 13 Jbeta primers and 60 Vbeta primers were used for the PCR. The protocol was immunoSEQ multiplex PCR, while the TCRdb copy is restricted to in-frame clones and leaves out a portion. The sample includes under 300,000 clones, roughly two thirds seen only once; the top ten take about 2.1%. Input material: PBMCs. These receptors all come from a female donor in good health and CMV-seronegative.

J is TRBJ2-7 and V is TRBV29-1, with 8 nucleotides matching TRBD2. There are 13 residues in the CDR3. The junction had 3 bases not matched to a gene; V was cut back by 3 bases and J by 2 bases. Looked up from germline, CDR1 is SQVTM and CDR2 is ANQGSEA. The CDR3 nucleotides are TGCAGCGTTGACGCGGGGGGTACCTACGAGCAGTACTTC. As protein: CSVDAGGTYEQYF.

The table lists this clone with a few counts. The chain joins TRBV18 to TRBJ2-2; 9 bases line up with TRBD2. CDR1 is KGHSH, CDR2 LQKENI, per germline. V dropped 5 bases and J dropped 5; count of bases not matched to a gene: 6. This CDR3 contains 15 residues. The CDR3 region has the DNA TGTGCCAGCTCAGCGGGAGGGCCTGGAACCGGGGAGCTGTTTTTT. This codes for CASSAGGPGTGELFF.

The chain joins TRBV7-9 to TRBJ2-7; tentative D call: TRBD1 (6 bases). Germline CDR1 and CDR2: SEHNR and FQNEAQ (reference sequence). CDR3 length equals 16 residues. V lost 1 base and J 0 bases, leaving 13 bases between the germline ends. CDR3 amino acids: CASSLVGQGSSYEQYF. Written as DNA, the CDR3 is TGTGCCAGCAGCTTAGTCGGTCAGGGGAGCTCCTACGAGCAGTACTTC.

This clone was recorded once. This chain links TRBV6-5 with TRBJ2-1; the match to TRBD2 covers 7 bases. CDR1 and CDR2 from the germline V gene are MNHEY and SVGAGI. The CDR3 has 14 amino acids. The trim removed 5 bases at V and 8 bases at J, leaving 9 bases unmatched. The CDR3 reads CASSRAGEGYEQFF. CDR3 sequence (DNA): TGTGCCAGCAGTCGGGCGGGGGAGGGTTATGAGCAGTTCTTC.

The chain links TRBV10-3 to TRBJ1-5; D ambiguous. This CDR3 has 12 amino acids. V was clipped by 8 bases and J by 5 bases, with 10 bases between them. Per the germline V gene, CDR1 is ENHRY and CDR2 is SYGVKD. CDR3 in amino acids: CAIGWADQPQHF. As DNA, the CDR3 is TGTGCCATCGGTTGGGCAGATCAGCCCCAGCATTTT.

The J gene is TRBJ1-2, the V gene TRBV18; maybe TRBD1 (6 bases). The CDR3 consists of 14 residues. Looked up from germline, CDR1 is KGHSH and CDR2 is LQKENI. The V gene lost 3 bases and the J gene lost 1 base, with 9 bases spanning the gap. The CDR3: CASSPLDSNYGYTF. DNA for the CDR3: TGTGCCAGCTCACCCTTGGACAGTAACTATGGCTACACCTTC.

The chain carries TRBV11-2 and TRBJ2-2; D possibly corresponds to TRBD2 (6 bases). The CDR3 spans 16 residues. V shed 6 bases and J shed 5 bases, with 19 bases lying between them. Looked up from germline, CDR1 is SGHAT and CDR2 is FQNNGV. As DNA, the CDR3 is TGTGCCAGCAGGTCTAACTACGGGGGATTAACCGGGGAGCTGTTTTTT. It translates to CASRSNYGGLTGELFF.

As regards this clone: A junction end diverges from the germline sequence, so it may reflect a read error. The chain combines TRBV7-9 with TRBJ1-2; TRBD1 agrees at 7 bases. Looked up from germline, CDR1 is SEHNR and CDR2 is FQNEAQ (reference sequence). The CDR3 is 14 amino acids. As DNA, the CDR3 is TGTTCCAGCAGGGCTCAGGGGCAGGGGGACGGCTACACCTTC. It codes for CSSRAQGQGDGYTF.

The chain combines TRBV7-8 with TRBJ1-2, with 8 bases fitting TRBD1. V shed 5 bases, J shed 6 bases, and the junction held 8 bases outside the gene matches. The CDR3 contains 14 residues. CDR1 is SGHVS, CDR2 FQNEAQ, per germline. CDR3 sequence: CASSPRDRRHGYTF. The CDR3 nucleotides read TGTGCCAGCAGCCCCCGGGACAGGCGACATGGCTACACCTTC. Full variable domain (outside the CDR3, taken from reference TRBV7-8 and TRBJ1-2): GAGVSQSPRYKVAKRGQDVALRCDPISGHVSLFWYQQALGQGPEFLTYFQNEAQLDKSGLPSDRFFAERPEGSVSTLKIQRTQQEDSAVYLCASSPRDRRHGYTFGSGTRLTVV.

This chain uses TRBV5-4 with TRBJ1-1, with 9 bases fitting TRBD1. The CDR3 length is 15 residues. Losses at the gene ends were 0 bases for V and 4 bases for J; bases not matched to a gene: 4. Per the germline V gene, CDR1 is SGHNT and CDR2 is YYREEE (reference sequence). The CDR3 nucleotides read TGTGCCAGCAGCTTGGGGGGGACAGGGCGCACTGAAGCTTTCTTT. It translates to CASSLGGTGRTEAFF. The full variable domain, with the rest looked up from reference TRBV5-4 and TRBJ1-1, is ETGVTQSPTHLIKTRGQQVTLRCSSQSGHNTVSWYQQALGQGPQFIFQYYREEENGRGNFPPRFSGLQFPNYSSELNVNALELDDSALYLCASSLGGTGRTEAFFGQGTRLTVV.

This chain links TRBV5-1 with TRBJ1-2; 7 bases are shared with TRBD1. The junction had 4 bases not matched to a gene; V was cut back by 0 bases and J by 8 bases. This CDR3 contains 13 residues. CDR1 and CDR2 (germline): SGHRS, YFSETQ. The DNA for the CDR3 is TGCGCCAGCAGCTTGGCCCAGGGGGAGGGCTACACCTTC. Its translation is CASSLAQGEGYTF.

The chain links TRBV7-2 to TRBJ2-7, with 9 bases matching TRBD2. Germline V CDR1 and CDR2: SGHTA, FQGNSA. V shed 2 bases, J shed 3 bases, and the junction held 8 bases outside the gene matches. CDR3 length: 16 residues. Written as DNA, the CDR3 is TGTGCCAGCAGCTTACAGGTAGCGGGAGTGTTCTACGAGCAGTACTTC. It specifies CASSLQVAGVFYEQYF.

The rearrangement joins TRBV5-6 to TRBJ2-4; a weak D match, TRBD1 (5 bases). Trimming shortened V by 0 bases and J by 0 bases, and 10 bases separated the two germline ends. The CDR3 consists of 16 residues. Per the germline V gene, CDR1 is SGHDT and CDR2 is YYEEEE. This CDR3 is CASSLGVTVAKNIQYF. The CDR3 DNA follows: TGTGCCAGCAGCTTGGGGGTGACAGTAGCCAAAAACATTCAGTACTTC.

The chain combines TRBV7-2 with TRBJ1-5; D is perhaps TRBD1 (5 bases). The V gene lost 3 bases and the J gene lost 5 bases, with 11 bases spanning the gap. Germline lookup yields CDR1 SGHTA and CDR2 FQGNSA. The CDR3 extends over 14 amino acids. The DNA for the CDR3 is TGTGCCAGCAGCTTCGCGGGGGATCATCAGCCCCAGCATTTT. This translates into CASSFAGDHQPQHF. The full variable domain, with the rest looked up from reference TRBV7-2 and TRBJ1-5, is GAGVSQSPSNKVTEKGKDVELRCDPISGHTALYWYRQSLGQGLEFLIYFQGNSAPDKSGLPSDRFSAERTGGSVSTLTIQRTQQEDSAVYLCASSFAGDHQPQHFGDGTRLSIL.

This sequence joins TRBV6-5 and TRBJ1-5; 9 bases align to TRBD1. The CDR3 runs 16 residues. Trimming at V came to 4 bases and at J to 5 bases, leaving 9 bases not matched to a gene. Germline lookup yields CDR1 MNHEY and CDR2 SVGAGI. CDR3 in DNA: TGTGCCAGCAGTTCCGTACCGGGACAGGGCCATCAGCCCCAGCATTTT. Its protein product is CASSSVPGQGHQPQHF.

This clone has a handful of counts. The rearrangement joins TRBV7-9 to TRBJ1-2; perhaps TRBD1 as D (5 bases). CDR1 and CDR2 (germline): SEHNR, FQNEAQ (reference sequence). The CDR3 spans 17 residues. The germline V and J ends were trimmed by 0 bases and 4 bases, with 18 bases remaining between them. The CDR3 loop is CASSLAEFGAAIYGYTF. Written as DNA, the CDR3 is TGTGCCAGCAGCTTAGCGGAATTTGGGGCAGCAATCTATGGCTACACCTTC.

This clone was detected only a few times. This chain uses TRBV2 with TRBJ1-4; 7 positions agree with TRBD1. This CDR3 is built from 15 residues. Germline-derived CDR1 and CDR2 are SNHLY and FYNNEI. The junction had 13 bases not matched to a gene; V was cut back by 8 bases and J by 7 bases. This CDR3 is CASGKIRGISEKLFF. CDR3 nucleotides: TGTGCCAGCGGTAAAATCAGGGGGATAAGTGAAAAACTGTTTTTT.

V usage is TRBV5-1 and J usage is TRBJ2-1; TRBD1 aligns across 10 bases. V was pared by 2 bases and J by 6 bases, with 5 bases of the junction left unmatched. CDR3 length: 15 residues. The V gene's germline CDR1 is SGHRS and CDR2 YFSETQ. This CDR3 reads CASSFRDRGGNEQFF. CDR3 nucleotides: TGCGCCAGCAGCTTCCGGGACAGGGGAGGCAATGAGCAGTTCTTC.